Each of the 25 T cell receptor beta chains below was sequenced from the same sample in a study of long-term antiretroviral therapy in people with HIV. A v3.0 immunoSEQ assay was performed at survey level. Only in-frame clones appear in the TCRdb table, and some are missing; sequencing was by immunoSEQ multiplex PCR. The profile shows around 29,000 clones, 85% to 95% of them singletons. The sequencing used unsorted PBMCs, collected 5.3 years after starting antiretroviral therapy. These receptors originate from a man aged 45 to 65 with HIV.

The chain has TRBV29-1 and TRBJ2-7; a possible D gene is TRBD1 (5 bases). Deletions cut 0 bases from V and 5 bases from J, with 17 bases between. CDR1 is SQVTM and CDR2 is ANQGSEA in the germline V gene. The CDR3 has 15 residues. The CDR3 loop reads CSVEDERDSTNEQYF. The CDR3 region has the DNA TGCAGCGTTGAAGATGAACGAGACAGCACCAACGAGCAGTACTTC.

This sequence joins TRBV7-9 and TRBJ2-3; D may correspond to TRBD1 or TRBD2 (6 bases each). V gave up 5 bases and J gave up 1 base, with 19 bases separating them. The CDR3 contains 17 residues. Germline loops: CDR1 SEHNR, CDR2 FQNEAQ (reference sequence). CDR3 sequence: CASSRREGGQGTDTQYF. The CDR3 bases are TGTGCCAGCAGCCGAAGGGAAGGGGGGCAGGGCACAGATACGCAGTATTTT.

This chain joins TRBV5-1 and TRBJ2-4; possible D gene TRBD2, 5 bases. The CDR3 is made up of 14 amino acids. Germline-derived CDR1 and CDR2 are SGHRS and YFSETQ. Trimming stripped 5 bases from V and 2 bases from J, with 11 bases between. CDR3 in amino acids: CASSLGDTKNIQYF. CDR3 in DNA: TGCGCCAGCAGTCTCGGGGATACCAAAAACATTCAGTACTTC.

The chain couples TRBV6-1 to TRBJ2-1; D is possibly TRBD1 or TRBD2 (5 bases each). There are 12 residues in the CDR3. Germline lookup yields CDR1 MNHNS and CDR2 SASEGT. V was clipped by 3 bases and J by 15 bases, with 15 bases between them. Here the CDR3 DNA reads TGTGCCAGCAGTGACCTGGGACCGTTACGGTTCTTC. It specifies CASSDLGPLRFF.

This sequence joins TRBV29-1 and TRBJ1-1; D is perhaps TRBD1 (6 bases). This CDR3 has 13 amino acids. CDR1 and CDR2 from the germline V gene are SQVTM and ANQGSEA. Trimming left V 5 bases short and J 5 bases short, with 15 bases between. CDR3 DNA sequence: TGCAGCGTTTACAGGGATAAGGGGACTGAAGCTTTCTTT. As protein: CSVYRDKGTEAFF.

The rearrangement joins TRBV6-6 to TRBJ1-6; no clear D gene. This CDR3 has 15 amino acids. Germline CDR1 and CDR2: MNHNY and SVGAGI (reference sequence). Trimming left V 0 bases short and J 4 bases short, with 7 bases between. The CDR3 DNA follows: TGTGCCAGCAGTTACTCGGACGCGTATAATTCACCCCTCCACTTT. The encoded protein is CASSYSDAYNSPLHF.

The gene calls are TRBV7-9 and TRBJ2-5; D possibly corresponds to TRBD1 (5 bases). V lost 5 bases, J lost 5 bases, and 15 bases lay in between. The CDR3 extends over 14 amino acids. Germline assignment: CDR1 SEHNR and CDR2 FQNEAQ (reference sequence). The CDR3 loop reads CASSDLQGGETQYF. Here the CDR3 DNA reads TGTGCCAGCAGCGACCTCCAGGGTGGCGAGACCCAGTACTTC.

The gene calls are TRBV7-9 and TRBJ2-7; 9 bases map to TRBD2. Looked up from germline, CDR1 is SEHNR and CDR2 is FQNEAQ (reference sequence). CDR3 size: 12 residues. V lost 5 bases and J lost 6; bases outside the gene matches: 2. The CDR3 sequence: CASSPREGEQYF. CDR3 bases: TGTGCCAGCAGCCCGCGGGAGGGCGAGCAGTACTTC.

CDR3 loop: CAISESRGLGSNQPQHF. CDR3 nucleotide sequence: TGTGCCATCAGTGAGTCGCGGGGATTGGGAAGCAATCAGCCCCAGCATTTT. V is TRBV10-3 and J is TRBJ1-5, with D hard to call. V gave up 0 bases and J gave up 1 base, with 13 bases separating them. The CDR3 loop spans 17 amino acids. Germline V gene data show CDR1 as ENHRY and CDR2 as SYGVKD.

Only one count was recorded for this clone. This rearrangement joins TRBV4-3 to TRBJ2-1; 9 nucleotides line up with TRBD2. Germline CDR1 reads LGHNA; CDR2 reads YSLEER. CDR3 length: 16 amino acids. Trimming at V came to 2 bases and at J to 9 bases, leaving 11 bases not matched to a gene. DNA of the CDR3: TGCGCCAGCAGCCAAACCATTAGCGGGGGAAGTGGTGAGCAGTTCTTC. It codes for CASSQTISGGSGEQFF.

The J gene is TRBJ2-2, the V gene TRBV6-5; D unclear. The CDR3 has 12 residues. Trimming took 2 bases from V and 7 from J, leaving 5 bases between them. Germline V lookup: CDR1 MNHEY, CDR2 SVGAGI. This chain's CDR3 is CASSYQVGELFF. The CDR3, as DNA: TGTGCCAGCAGTTACCAGGTCGGGGAGCTGTTTTTT.

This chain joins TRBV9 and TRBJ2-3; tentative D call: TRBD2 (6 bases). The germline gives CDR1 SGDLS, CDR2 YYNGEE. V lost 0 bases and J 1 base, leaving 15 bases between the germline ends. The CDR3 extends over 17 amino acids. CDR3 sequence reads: CASSVVAAGTRTDTQYF. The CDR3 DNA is TGTGCCAGCAGCGTAGTGGCGGCCGGGACTCGCACAGATACGCAGTATTTT.

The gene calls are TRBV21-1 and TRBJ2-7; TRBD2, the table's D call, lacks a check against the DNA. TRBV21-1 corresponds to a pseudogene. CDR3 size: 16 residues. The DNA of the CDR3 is TGTGCCAGCAGCAAAGAGGGGAATAGCGGGGGCAACGAGCAGTACTTC. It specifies CASSKEGNSGGNEQYF.

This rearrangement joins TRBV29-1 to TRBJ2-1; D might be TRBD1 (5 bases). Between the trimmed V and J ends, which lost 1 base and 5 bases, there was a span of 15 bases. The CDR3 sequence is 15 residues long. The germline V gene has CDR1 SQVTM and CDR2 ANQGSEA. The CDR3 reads CSVEGQGSWHNEQFF. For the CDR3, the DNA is TGCAGCGTTGAAGGTCAGGGCTCCTGGCACAATGAGCAGTTCTTC.

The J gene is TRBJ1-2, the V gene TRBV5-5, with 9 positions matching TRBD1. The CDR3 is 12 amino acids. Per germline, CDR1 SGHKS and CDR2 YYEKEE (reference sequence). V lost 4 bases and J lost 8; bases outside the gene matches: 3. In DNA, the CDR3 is TGTGCCAGCAGCGCGGACAGGGGCGGCTACACCTTC. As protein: CASSADRGGYTF.

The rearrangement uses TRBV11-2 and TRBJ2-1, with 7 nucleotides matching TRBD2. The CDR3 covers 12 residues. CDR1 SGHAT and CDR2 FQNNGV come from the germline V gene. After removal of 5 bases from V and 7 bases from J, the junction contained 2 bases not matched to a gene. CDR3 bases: TGTGCCAGCAGCCCAGCGGGGAATGAGCAGTTCTTC. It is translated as CASSPAGNEQFF.

The CDR3: CASSYTGDTEAFF. CDR3 sequence (DNA): TGTGCCAGCAGTTACACCGGGGACACTGAAGCTTTCTTT. The chain has TRBV6-5 and TRBJ1-1; D gene ambiguous. The germline V gene encodes CDR1 MNHEY and CDR2 SVGAGI. Between the trimmed V and J ends, which lost 2 bases and 3 bases, there was a span of 7 bases. The CDR3 has 13 residues.

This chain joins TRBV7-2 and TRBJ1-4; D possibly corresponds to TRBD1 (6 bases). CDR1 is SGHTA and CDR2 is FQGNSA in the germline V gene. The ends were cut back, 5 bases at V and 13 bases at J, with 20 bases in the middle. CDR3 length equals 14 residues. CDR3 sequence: CASSPRGSLGGLFF. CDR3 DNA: TGTGCCAGCAGCCCGAGGGGGTCTCTAGGGGGACTGTTTTTT.

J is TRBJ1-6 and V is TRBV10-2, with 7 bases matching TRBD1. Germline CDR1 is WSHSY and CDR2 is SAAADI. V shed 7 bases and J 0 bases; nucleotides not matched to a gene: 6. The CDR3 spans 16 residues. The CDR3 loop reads CASKSRDSSYNSPLHF. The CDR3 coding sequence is TGCGCCAGCAAGTCCCGGGACAGCTCCTATAATTCACCCCTCCACTTT.

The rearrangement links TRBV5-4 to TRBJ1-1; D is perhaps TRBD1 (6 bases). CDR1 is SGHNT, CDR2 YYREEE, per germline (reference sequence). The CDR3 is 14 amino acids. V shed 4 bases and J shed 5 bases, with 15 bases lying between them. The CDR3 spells CASSPGQRGTEAFF. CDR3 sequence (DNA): TGTGCCAGCAGCCCAGGACAGAGAGGAACTGAAGCTTTCTTT. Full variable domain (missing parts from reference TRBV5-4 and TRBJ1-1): ETGVTQSPTHLIKTRGQQVTLRCSSQSGHNTVSWYQQALGQGPQFIFQYYREEENGRGNFPPRFSGLQFPNYSSELNVNALELDDSALYLCASSPGQRGTEAFFGQGTRLTVV.

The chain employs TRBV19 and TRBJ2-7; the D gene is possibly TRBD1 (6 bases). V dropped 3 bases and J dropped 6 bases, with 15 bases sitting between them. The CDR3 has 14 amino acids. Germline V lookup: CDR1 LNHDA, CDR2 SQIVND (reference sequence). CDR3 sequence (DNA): TGTGCCAGTAGTATCAAGATACAGGGTTTCGAGCAGTACTTC. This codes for CASSIKIQGFEQYF.

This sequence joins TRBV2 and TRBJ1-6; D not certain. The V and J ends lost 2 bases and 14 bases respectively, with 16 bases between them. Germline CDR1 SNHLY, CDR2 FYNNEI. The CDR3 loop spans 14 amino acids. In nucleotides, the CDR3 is TGTGCCAGCAGTGAATCTAGGGCCCTTTTGGCCCTCCACTTT. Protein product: CASSESRALLALHF.

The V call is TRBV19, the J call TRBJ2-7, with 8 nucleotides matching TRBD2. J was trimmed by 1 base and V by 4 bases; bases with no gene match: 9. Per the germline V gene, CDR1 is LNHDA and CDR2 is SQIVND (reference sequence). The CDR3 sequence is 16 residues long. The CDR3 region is CASSTRRGASSYEQYF. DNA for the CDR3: TGTGCCAGTAGTACAAGGCGGGGGGCGTCATCCTACGAGCAGTACTTC.

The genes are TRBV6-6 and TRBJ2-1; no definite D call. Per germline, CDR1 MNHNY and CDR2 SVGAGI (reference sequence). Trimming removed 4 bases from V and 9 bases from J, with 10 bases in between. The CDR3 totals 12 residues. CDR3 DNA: TGTGCCAGCAGTTTGATAGCATTTGAGCAGTTCTTC. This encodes CASSLIAFEQFF.

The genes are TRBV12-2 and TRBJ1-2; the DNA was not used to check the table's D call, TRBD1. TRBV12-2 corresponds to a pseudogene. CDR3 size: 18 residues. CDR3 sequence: CASRLFAQVSPGDYGYTF. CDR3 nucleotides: TGTGCAAGTCGCTTATTCGCCCAGGTGAGTCCAGGGGACTATGGCTACACCTTC.